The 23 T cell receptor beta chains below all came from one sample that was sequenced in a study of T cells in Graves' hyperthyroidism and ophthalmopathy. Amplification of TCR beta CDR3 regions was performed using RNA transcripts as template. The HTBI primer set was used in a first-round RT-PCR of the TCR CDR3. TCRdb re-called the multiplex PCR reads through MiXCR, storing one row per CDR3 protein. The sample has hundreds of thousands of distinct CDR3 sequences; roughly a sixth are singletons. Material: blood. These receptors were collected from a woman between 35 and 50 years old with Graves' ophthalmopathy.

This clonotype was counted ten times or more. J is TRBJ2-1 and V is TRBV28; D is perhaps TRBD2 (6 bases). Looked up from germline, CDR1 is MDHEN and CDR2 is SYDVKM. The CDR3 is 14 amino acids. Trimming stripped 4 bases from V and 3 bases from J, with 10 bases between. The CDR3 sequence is CASSSGLYYNEQFF. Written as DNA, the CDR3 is TGTGCCAGCAGTTCGGGACTTTACTACAATGAGCAGTTCTTC.

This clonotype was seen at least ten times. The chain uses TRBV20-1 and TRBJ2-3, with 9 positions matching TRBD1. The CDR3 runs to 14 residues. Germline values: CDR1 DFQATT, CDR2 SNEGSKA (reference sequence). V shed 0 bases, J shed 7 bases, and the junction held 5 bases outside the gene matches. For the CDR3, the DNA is TGCAGTGCTAGAGATACCGGGACAGGGAATACGCAGTATTTT. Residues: CSARDTGTGNTQYF.

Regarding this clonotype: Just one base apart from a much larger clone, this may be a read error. The CDR3 nucleotides are TGTGCCAGCATCCAGCAGGAGACCCAGTACTTC. It translates to CASIQQETQYF. The chain couples TRBV5-4 to TRBJ2-5; no firm D call. CDR3 length: 11 amino acids. The germline CDR1 and CDR2 sequences are SGHNT and YYREEE (reference sequence). V lost 6 bases, J lost 5 bases, and 8 bases lay in between.

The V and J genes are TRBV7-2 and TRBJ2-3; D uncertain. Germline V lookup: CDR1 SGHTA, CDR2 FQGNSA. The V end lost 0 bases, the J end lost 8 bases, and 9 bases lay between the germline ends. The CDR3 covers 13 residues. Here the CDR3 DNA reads TGTGCCAGCAGCTTAGCCCCTTCAGGTACGCAGTATTTT. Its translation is CASSLAPSGTQYF.

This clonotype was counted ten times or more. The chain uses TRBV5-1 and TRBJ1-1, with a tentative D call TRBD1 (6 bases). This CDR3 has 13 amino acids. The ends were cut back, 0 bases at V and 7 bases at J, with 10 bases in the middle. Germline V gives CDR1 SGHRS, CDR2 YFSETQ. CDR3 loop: CASSLDWDNEAFF. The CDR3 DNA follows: TGCGCCAGCAGCTTGGATTGGGACAATGAAGCTTTCTTT.

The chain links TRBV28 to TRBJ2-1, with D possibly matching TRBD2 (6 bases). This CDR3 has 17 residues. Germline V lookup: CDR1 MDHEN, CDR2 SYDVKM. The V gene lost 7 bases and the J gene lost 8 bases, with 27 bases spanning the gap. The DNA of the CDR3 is TGTGCCAGCATCTCCTTCCCGCGGGACCCGACTTGGGATGAGCAGTTCTTC. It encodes CASISFPRDPTWDEQFF.

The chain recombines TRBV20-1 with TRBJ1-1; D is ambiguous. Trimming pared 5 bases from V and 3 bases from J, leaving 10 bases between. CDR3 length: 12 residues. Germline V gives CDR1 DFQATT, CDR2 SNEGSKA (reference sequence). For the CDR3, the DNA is TGCAGTGCTCTTCTTAGGGACACTGAAGCTTTCTTT. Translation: CSALLRDTEAFF.

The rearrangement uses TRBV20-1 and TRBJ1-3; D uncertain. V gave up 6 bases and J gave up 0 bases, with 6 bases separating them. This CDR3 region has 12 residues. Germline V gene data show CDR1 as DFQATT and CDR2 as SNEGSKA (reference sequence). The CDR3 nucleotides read TGCAGTGCACGTTACTCTGGAAACACCATATATTTT. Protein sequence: CSARYSGNTIYF.

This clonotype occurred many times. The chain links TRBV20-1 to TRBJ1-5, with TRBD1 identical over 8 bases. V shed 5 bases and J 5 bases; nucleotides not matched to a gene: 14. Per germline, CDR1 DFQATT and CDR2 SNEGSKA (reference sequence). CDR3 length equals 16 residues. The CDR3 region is CSAYTLGQGGDQPQHF. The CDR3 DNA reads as TGCAGTGCTTACACTCTAGGACAGGGCGGCGATCAGCCCCAGCATTTT.

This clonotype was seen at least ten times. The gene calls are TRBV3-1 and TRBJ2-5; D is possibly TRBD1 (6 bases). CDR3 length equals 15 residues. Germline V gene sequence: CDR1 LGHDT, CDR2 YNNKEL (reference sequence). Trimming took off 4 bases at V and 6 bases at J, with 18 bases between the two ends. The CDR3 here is CASSPDENRVQTQYF. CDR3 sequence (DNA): TGTGCCAGCAGCCCCGATGAAAACAGGGTCCAGACCCAGTACTTC.

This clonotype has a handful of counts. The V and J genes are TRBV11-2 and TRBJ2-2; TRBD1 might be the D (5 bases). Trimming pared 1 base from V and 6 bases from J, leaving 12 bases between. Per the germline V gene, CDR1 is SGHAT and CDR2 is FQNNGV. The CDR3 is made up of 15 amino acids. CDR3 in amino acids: CASSLVTGSPGELFF. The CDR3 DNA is TGTGCCAGCAGCTTAGTTACAGGATCTCCCGGGGAGCTGTTTTTT.

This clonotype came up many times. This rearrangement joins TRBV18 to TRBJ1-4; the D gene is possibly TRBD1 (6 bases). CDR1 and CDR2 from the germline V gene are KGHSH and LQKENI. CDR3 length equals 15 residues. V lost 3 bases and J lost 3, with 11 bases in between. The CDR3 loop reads CASSPGTSSNEKLFF. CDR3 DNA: TGTGCCAGCTCACCTGGGACATCCTCTAATGAAAAACTGTTTTTT.

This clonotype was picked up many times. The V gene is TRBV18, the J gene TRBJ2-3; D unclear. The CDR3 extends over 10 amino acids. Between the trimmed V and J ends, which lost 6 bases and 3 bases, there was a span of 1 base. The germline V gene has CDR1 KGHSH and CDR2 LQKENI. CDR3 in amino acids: CASSTDTQYF. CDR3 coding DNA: TGTGCCAGCTCGACAGATACGCAGTATTTT.

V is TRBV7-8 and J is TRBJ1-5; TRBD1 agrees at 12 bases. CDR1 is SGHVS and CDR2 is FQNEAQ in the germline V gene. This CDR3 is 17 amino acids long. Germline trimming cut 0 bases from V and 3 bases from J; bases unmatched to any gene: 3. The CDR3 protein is CASSLAGTGGINQPQHF. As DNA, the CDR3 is TGTGCCAGCAGCTTAGCCGGGACAGGGGGCATCAATCAGCCCCAGCATTTT.

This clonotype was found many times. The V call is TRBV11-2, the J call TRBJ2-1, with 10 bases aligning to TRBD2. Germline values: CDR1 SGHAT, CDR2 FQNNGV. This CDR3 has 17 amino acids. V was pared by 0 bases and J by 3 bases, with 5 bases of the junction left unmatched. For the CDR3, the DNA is TGTGCCAGCAGCTTAGACCCCCTAGCGGGGGACTACAATGAGCAGTTCTTC. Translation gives CASSLDPLAGDYNEQFF.

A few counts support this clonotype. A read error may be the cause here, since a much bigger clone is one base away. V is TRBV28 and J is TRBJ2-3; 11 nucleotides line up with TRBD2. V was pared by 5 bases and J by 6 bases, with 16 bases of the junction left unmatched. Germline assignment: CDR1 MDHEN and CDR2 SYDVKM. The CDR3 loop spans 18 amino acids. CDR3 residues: CASSRGRVAGGGADTQYF. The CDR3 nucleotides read TGTGCCAGCAGTCGAGGAAGAGTAGCGGGAGGGGGCGCGGATACGCAGTATTTT. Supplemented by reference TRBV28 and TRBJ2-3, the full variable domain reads DVKVTQSSRYLVKRTGEKVFLECVQDMDHENMFWYRQDPGLGLRLIYFSYDVKMKEKGDIPEGYSVSREKKERFSLILESASTNQTSMYLCASSRGRVAGGGADTQYFGPGTRLTVL.

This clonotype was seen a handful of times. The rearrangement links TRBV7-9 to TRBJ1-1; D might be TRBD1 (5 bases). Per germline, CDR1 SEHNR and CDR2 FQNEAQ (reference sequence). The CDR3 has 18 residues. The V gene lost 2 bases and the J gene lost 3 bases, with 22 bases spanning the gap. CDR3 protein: CASSLYGGDPGGDTEAFF. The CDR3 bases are TGTGCCAGCAGCTTATATGGGGGGGATCCGGGAGGGGACACTGAAGCTTTCTTT.

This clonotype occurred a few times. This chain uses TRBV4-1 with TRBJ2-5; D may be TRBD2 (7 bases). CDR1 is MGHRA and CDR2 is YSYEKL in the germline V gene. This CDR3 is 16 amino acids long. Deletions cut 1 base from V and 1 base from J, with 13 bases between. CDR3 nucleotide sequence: TGCGCCAGCAGCCAAGGCGCAGGGGAGGGCCAAGAGACCCAGTACTTC. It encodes CASSQGAGEGQETQYF.

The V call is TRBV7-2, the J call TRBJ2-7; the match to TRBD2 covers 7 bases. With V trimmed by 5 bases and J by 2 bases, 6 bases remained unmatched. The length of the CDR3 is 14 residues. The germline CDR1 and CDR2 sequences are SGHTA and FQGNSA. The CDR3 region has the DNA TGTGCCAGCAGCCCAGAGGCGGGGGCCTACGAGCAGTACTTC. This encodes CASSPEAGAYEQYF.

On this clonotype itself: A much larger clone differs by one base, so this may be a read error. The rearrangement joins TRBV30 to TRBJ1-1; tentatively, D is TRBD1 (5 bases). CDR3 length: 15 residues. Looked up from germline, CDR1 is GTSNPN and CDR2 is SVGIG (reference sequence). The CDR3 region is CAWGVWQGDDTEAFF. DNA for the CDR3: TGTGCCTGGGGTGTATGGCAGGGTGATGACACTGAAGCTTTCTTT.

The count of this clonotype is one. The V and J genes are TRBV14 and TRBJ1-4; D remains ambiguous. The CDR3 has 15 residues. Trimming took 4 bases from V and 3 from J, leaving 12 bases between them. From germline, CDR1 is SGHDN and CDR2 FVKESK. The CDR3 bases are TGTGCCAGCAGCCGTTCGGTTACGGCTAATGAAAAACTGTTTTTT. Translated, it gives CASSRSVTANEKLFF.

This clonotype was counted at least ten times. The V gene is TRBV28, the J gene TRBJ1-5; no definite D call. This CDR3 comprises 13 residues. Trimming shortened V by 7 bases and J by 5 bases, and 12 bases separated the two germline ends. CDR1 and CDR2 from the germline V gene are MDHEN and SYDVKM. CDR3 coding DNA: TGTGCCAGCATCCATGGGCCCGATCAGCCCCAGCATTTT. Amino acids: CASIHGPDQPQHF.

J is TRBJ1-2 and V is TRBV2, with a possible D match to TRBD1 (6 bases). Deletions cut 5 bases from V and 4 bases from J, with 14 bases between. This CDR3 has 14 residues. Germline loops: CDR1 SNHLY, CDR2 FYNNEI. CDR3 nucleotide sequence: TGTGCCAGCAGTCAATCAGGGGTTGGCTATGGCTACACCTTC. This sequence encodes CASSQSGVGYGYTF.